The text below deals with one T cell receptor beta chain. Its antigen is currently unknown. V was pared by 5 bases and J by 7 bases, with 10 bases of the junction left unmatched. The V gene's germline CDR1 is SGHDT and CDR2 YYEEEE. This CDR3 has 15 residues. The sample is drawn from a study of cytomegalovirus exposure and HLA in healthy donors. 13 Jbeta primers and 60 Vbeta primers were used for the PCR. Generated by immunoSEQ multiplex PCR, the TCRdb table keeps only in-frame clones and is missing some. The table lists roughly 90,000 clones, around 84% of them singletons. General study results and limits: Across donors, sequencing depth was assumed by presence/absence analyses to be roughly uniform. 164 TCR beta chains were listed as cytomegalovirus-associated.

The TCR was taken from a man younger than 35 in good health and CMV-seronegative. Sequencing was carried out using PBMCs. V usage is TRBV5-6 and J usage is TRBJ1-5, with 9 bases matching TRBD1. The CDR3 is CASRLWTGEGQPQHF. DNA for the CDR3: TGTGCCAGCAGACTCTGGACAGGGGAGGGACAGCCCCAGCATTTT. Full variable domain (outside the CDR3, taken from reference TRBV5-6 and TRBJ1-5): DAGVTQSPTHLIKTRGQQVTLRCSPKSGHDTVSWYQQALGQGPQFIFQYYEEEERQRGNFPDRFSGHQFPNYSSELNVNALLLGDSALYLCASRLWTGEGQPQHFGDGTRLSIL.